These 28 T cell receptor beta chains were all obtained from the same sample, sequenced in a study of cytomegalovirus exposure and HLA in healthy donors. Use of 60 Vbeta and 13 Jbeta primers characterized the PCR. Repertoires were generated with immunoSEQ multiplex PCR, while TCRdb's copy carries only in-frame clones and drops some. The table has 160,000 or so clones, roughly 80% seen once; the top ten hold roughly 2.1%. What was sequenced was PBMCs. The receptors originated from a man aged 18 to 30 in good health and CMV-seronegative.

For this clone: An end of the junction differs from the germline gene, which may be a read error. In the same sample, other DNA sequences code for this CDR3. The genes are TRBV30 and TRBJ1-3, with a weak D call TRBD1 (5 bases). CDR1 is GTSNPN and CDR2 is SVGIG in the germline V gene (reference sequence). The CDR3 runs to 15 residues. The CDR3 spells CAWSLGGASGNTIYF. The DNA of the CDR3 is TGTGCCTGGAGTTTGGGAGGGGCCTCTGGGAACACCATATATTTT.

The sample holds a few counts of this clone. This rearrangement joins TRBV6-5 to TRBJ2-7; 7 positions agree with TRBD2. The CDR3 covers 13 residues. V was pared by 4 bases and J by 12 bases, with 12 bases of the junction left unmatched. Germline V lookup: CDR1 MNHEY, CDR2 SVGAGI. CDR3 bases: TGTGCCAGCAGTTTGCGCGCGGGGGAGGGTTTGTACTTC. Protein sequence: CASSLRAGEGLYF.

The chain employs TRBV19 and TRBJ2-7, with D possibly being TRBD2 (5 bases). CDR3 length: 14 residues. With 6 bases removed from V and 6 bases from J, the gap between germline ends came to 18 bases. Germline assignment: CDR1 LNHDA and CDR2 SQIVND (reference sequence). The CDR3: CASSPRESPGEQYF. As DNA, the CDR3 is TGTGCCAGTAGCCCAAGGGAGAGTCCTGGCGAGCAGTACTTC.

The V call is TRBV5-1, the J call TRBJ2-1, with a possible D match to TRBD2 (5 bases). The CDR3 has 13 amino acids. V was clipped by 9 bases and J by 6 bases, with 16 bases between them. Per germline, CDR1 SGHRS and CDR2 YFSETQ. DNA for the CDR3: TGCGCCACCTCTCCTTTAGGAGGCAATGAGCAGTTCTTC. Translating it yields CATSPLGGNEQFF. The whole variable domain, filled in from reference TRBV5-1 and TRBJ2-1, reads KAGVTQTPRYLIKTRGQQVTLSCSPISGHRSVSWYQQTPGQGLQFLFEYFSETQRNKGNFPGRFSGRQFSNSRSEMNVSTLELGDSALYLCATSPLGGNEQFFGPGTRLTVL.

V and J are TRBV29-1 and TRBJ1-2; D is unclear. Trimming shortened V by 3 bases and J by 8 bases, and 10 bases separated the two germline ends. Germline CDR1 and CDR2: SQVTM and ANQGSEA. This CDR3 region has 11 residues. Here the CDR3 DNA reads TGCAGCGTTGAGGGCAGCCGCGGCTACACCTTC. It encodes CSVEGSRGYTF.

The CDR3 loop reads CAISDRLAGTASEQYF. The CDR3 DNA reads TGTGCCATCAGTGATCGCTTAGCGGGCACCGCCTCCGAGCAGTACTTC. This chain connects TRBV10-3 to TRBJ2-7, with 7 bases identical to TRBD2. The CDR3 length is 16 residues. Germline V gene sequence: CDR1 ENHRY, CDR2 SYGVKD. With V trimmed by 3 bases and J by 6 bases, 14 bases remained unmatched.

The chain couples TRBV6-5 to TRBJ2-7, with 8 bases lining up with TRBD2. CDR3 length equals 12 residues. Germline CDR1 is MNHEY and CDR2 is SVGAGI. Germline trimming cut 8 bases from V and 7 bases from J; bases unmatched to any gene: 7. The CDR3 here is CASAPGGDEQYF. The CDR3 DNA sequence: TGTGCCAGCGCCCCGGGGGGGGATGAGCAGTACTTC.

The J gene is TRBJ2-7, the V gene TRBV2, with TRBD1 matching over 10 bases. Trimming took 3 bases from V and 4 from J; bases not matched to a gene: 3. CDR3 length: 14 amino acids. Germline V gene lookup returns CDR1 SNHLY and CDR2 FYNNEI. The CDR3 protein is CASSDDRGRYEQYF. CDR3 coding DNA: TGTGCCAGCAGTGACGACAGGGGGCGTTACGAGCAGTACTTC.

The genes are TRBV18 and TRBJ1-2, with no clear D. Germline V lookup: CDR1 KGHSH, CDR2 LQKENI. The CDR3 is 13 amino acids. Trimming removed 2 bases at V and 7 bases at J, with 11 bases between. The CDR3 here is CASSPEGLGGYTF. Here the CDR3 DNA reads TGTGCCAGCTCACCAGAGGGTTTAGGTGGCTACACCTTC.

The chain carries TRBV29-1 and TRBJ1-1, with D perhaps TRBD1 (6 bases). The ends were cut back, 6 bases at V and 1 base at J, with 18 bases in the middle. Germline V gene data show CDR1 as SQVTM and CDR2 as ANQGSEA. The CDR3 has 15 amino acids. CDR3 amino acids: CSVQPPDRENTEAFF. The CDR3, as DNA: TGCAGCGTCCAACCCCCGGACAGAGAGAACACTGAAGCTTTCTTT. Full variable domain (missing parts from reference TRBV29-1 and TRBJ1-1): SAVISQKPSRDICQRGTSLTIQCQVDSQVTMMFWYRQQPGQSLTLIATANQGSEATYESGFVIDKFPISRPNLTFSTLTVSNMSPEDSSIYLCSVQPPDRENTEAFFGQGTRLTVV.

This chain joins TRBV7-2 and TRBJ2-1; D gene ambiguous. CDR1 is SGHTA, CDR2 FQGNSA, per germline. V was cut by 2 bases and J by 7 bases, with 15 bases left in between. CDR3 length: 15 amino acids. CDR3 protein: CASSLPVTLRNEQFF. CDR3 DNA: TGTGCCAGCAGCTTACCAGTAACTCTGAGGAATGAGCAGTTCTTC.

The chain links TRBV9 to TRBJ2-2, with 9 bases aligning to TRBD2. Unmatched junction bases numbered 16, after V lost 3 bases and J lost 7 bases. Germline assignment: CDR1 SGDLS and CDR2 YYNGEE. This CDR3 is 18 amino acids long. CDR3 residues: CASSAPRGGRARIGELFF. Written as DNA, the CDR3 is TGTGCCAGCAGCGCCCCGAGAGGCGGGAGGGCCCGGATCGGGGAGCTGTTTTTT.

This chain links TRBV7-2 with TRBJ1-2; D is perhaps TRBD1 (5 bases). The CDR3 loop spans 13 amino acids. Per germline, CDR1 SGHTA and CDR2 FQGNSA. Between the trimmed V and J ends, which lost 1 base and 8 bases, there was a span of 11 bases. CDR3 residues: CASSLVRAGGYTF. CDR3 coding DNA: TGTGCCAGCAGCTTAGTCAGGGCTGGCGGCTACACCTTC.

The gene calls are TRBV29-1 and TRBJ1-5, with 10 bases that match TRBD1. CDR3 length: 13 amino acids. From germline, CDR1 is SQVTM and CDR2 ANQGSEA. The junction had 2 bases not matched to a gene; V was cut back by 4 bases and J by 5 bases. The CDR3 coding sequence is TGCAGCGTTGGACAGGGGGCCGATCAGCCCCAGCATTTT. Amino acids: CSVGQGADQPQHF.

The V call is TRBV29-1, the J call TRBJ2-7; TRBD2 aligns across 11 bases. In germline, CDR1 is SQVTM, CDR2 ANQGSEA. J was trimmed by 6 bases and V by 4 bases; bases with no gene match: 8. The CDR3 has 14 residues. The CDR3 nucleotides are TGCAGCGTTGGACTAGCGGGGCCCCAGAGCGAGCAGTACTTC. Translated, it gives CSVGLAGPQSEQYF.

This clone came up a few times. The genes are TRBV13 and TRBJ2-3; TRBD2 might be the D (6 bases). Germline V gives CDR1 PRHDT, CDR2 FYEKMQ (reference sequence). This CDR3 comprises 15 residues. Between the trimmed V and J ends, which lost 2 bases and 3 bases, there was a span of 12 bases. The CDR3 spells CASSLFLSGTDTQYF. CDR3 DNA: TGTGCCAGCAGCTTATTCCTTAGCGGTACAGATACGCAGTATTTT.

The chain is built from TRBV30 and TRBJ1-1; D is unclear. V lost 3 bases to trimming and J lost 11 bases, with 16 bases between them. This CDR3 comprises 12 residues. CDR1 is GTSNPN and CDR2 is SVGIG in the germline V gene (reference sequence). CDR3 residues: CAWSAIPLGAFF. The CDR3 DNA sequence: TGTGCCTGGAGCGCGATCCCTCTGGGCGCTTTCTTT.

The chain is built from TRBV7-8 and TRBJ2-3, with 8 nucleotides matching TRBD1. Trimming at V came to 3 bases and at J to 12 bases, leaving 5 bases not matched to a gene. The V gene's germline CDR1 is SGHVS and CDR2 FQNEAQ. The CDR3 has 12 residues. The CDR3 sequence: CASSFSGQDQYF. CDR3 nucleotide sequence: TGTGCCAGCAGCTTTTCGGGACAGGATCAGTATTTT. The variable domain in full, with the rest retrieved from reference TRBV7-8 and TRBJ2-3, is GAGVSQSPRYKVAKRGQDVALRCDPISGHVSLFWYQQALGQGPEFLTYFQNEAQLDKSGLPSDRFFAERPEGSVSTLKIQRTQQEDSAVYLCASSFSGQDQYFGPGTRLTVL.

The rearrangement uses TRBV28 and TRBJ2-5; D possibly corresponds to TRBD2 (6 bases). The CDR3 extends over 16 amino acids. In germline, CDR1 is MDHEN, CDR2 SYDVKM. The V and J ends lost 3 bases and 1 base respectively, with 15 bases between them. The CDR3 nucleotides are TGTGCCAGCAGTTTCCCTGGGGCGGGGTCCCAAGAGACCCAGTACTTC. Its protein product is CASSFPGAGSQETQYF.

The chain employs TRBV10-2 and TRBJ2-7; a possible D gene is TRBD2 (5 bases). V gave up 2 bases and J gave up 3 bases, with 11 bases separating them. Germline CDR1 WSHSY, CDR2 SAAADI. The CDR3 length is 14 residues. CDR3 region: CASSELRTDYEQYF. CDR3 nucleotide sequence: TGCGCCAGCAGTGAGCTCCGGACTGACTACGAGCAGTACTTC.

V gene TRBV7-9 combines with J gene TRBJ2-7; TRBD2 matches 14 bases. The V and J ends lost 1 base and 5 bases, in that order; junction bases with no gene match: 1. The germline gives CDR1 SEHNR, CDR2 FQNEAQ (reference sequence). This CDR3 comprises 15 residues. CDR3 bases: TGTGCCAGCAGCTTAGGACTAGCGGGAGGGGACGAGCAGTACTTC. Translation gives CASSLGLAGGDEQYF.

This clone was counted once. The rearrangement uses TRBV28 and TRBJ1-3, with TRBD1 matching over 9 bases. With V trimmed by 10 bases and J by 3 bases, 7 bases remained unmatched. The CDR3 is 14 amino acids. Germline lookup yields CDR1 MDHEN and CDR2 SYDVKM. The CDR3 protein is CATGTGLNGNTIYF. CDR3 nucleotides: TGTGCCACCGGGACAGGGCTTAATGGAAACACCATATATTTT.

The V and J genes are TRBV4-1 and TRBJ2-3, with TRBD2 as a possible D gene (6 bases). CDR1 and CDR2 from the germline V gene are MGHRA and YSYEKL. Trimming shortened V by 1 base and J by 9 bases, and 23 bases separated the two germline ends. CDR3 length equals 17 residues. Here the CDR3 DNA reads TGCGCCAGCAGCCAAGGGGGTAGCGGACCTAGAGGGAACACGCAGTATTTT. Translating gives CASSQGGSGPRGNTQYF.

In its sample, this clone was seen once. The chain couples TRBV18 to TRBJ1-4; 9 nucleotides match TRBD1. CDR1 KGHSH and CDR2 LQKENI come from the germline V gene. The CDR3 spans 13 residues. After removal of 10 bases from V and 8 bases from J, the junction contained 8 bases not matched to a gene. DNA of the CDR3: TGTGCCACCGCCGGGACAGGGAGCGAAAAACTGTTTTTT. Its protein product is CATAGTGSEKLFF.

The chain is built from TRBV5-8 and TRBJ2-7, with 9 bases aligning to TRBD1. Looked up from germline, CDR1 is SGHTS and CDR2 is YDEGEE. V was clipped by 5 bases and J by 0 bases; unmatched bases: 9. The length of the CDR3 is 16 residues. The CDR3 DNA sequence: TGTGCCAGCAGTTCTACAGGGGGCCTTCACTCCTACGAGCAGTACTTC. This gives the protein CASSSTGGLHSYEQYF.

As regards this clone: The same CDR3 arises from other DNA sequences in this sample as well. The V and J genes are TRBV27 and TRBJ1-1; weak D call: TRBD1 (6 bases). Germline CDR1 MNHEY, CDR2 SMNVEV (reference sequence). With 6 bases removed from V and 1 base from J, the gap between germline ends came to 15 bases. CDR3 length: 15 amino acids. CDR3 protein: CASSPLGQTNTEAFF. The CDR3 DNA reads as TGTGCCAGCAGCCCCCTGGGACAAACGAACACTGAAGCTTTCTTT.

This sequence joins TRBV5-1 and TRBJ2-5; TRBD2 matches at 11 bases. Germline trimming cut 3 bases from V and 3 bases from J; bases unmatched to any gene: 1. This CDR3 comprises 14 residues. The V gene's germline CDR1 is SGHRS and CDR2 YFSETQ. The CDR3 is CASSSGLAEETQYF. For the CDR3, the DNA is TGCGCCAGCAGCTCGGGACTAGCGGAAGAGACCCAGTACTTC.

V is TRBV5-4 and J is TRBJ1-2; 8 bases are a match to TRBD1. The germline CDR1 and CDR2 sequences are SGHNT and YYREEE (reference sequence). V was clipped by 4 bases and J by 4 bases; unmatched bases: 3. This CDR3 is 13 amino acids long. Here the CDR3 reads CASSADRVYGYTF. The DNA for the CDR3 is TGTGCCAGCAGCGCGGACAGGGTCTATGGCTACACCTTC.